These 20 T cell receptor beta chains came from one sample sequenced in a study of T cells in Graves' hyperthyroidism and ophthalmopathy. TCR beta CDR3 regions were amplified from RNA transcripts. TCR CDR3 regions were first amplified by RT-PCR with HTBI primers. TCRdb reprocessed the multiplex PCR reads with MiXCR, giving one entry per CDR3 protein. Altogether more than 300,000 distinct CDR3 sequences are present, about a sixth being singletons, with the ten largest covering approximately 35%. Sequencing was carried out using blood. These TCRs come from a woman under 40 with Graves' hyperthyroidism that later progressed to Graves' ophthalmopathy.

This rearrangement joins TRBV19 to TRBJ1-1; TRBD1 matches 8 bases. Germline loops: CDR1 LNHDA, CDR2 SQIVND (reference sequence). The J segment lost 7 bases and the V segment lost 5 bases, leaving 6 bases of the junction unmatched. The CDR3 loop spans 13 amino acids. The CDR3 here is CASSAQGAGEAFF. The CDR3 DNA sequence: TGTGCCAGTAGTGCCCAGGGGGCAGGTGAAGCTTTCTTT.

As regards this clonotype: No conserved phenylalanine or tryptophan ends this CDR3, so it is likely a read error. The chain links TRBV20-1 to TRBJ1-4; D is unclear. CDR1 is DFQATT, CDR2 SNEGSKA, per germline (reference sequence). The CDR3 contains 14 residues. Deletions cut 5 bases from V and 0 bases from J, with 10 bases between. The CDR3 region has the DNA TGCAGTGCTTCTCCTAAAGCAACTAATGAAAAACTGTTTTCT. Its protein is CSASPKATNEKLFS.

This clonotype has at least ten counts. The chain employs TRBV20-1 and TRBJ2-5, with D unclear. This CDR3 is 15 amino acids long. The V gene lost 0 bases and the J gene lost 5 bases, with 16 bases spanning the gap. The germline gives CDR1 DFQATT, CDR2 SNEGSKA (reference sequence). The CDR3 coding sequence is TGCAGTGCTAGAGACGTACTGCAATTCGGGGAGACCCAGTACTTC. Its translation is CSARDVLQFGETQYF.

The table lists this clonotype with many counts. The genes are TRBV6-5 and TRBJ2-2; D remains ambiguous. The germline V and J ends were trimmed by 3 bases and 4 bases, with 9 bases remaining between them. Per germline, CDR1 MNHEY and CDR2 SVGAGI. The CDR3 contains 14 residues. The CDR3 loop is CASSYDLGTGELFF. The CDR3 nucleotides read TGTGCCAGCAGTTATGATTTAGGCACCGGGGAGCTGTTTTTT.

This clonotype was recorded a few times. The CDR3 sequence is CASAEDRGPDTQYF. The CDR3 DNA reads TGTGCCAGCGCGGAAGACAGGGGCCCAGATACGCAGTATTTT. J is TRBJ2-3 and V is TRBV2; 8 bases are a match to TRBD1. V shed 8 bases, J shed 4 bases, and the junction held 8 bases outside the gene matches. The CDR3 sequence is 14 residues long. The germline CDR1 and CDR2 sequences are SNHLY and FYNNEI.

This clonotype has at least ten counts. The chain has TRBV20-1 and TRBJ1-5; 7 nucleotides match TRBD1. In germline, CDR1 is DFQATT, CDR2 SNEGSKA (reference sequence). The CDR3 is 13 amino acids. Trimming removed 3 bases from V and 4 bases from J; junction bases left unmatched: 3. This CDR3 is CSARETGNQPQHF. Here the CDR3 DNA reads TGCAGTGCTAGGGAGACAGGGAATCAGCCCCAGCATTTT.

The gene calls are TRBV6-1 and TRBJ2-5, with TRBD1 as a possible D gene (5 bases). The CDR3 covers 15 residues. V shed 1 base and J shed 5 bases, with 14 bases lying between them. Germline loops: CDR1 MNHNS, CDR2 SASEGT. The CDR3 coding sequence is TGTGCCAGCAGTGAAGAGGGCAGGGCGGAGGAGACCCAGTACTTC. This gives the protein CASSEEGRAEETQYF.

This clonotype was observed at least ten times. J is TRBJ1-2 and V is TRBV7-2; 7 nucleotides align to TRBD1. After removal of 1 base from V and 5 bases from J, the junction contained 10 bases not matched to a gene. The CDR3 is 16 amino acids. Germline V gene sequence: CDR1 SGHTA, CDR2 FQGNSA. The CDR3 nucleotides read TGTGCCAGCAGCTTAGGGACAGGAATACAAGGGTATGGCTACACCTTC. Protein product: CASSLGTGIQGYGYTF. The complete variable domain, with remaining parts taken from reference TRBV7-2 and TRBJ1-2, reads GAGVSQSPSNKVTEKGKDVELRCDPISGHTALYWYRQSLGQGLEFLIYFQGNSAPDKSGLPSDRFSAERTGGSVSTLTIQRTQQEDSAVYLCASSLGTGIQGYGYTFGSGTRLTVV.

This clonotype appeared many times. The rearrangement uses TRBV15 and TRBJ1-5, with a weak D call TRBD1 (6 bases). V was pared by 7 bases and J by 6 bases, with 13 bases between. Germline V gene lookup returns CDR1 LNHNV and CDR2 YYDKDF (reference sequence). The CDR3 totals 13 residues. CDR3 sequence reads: CATNDRIGQPQHF. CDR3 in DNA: TGTGCCACCAACGACAGGATTGGTCAGCCCCAGCATTTT. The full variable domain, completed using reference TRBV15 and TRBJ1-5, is DAMVIQNPRYQVTQFGKPVTLSCSQTLNHNVMYWYQQKSSQAPKLLFHYYDKDFNNEADTPDNFQSRRPNTSFCFLDIRSPGLGDTAMYLCATNDRIGQPQHFGDGTRLSIL.

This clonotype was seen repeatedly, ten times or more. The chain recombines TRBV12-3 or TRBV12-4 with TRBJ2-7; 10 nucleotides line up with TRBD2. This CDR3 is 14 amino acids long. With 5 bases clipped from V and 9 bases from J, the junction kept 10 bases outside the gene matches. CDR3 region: CASSILAGPPAQYF. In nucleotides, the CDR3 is TGTGCCAGCAGTATACTAGCGGGACCCCCCGCGCAGTACTTC.

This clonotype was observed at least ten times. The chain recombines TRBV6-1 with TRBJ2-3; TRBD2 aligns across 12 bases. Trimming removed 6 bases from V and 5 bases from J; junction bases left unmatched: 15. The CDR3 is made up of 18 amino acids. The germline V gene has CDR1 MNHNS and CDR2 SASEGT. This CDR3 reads CASRGSWTSGNRGDTQYF. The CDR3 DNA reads TGTGCCAGCAGGGGATCTTGGACTAGCGGGAATCGGGGAGATACGCAGTATTTT.

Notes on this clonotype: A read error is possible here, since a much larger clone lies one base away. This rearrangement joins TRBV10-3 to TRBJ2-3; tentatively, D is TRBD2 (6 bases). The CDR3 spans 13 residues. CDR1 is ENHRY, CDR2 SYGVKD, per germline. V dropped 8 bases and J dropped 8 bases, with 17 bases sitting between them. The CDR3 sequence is CAIGREVGGTQYF. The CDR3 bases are TGTGCCATCGGCAGGGAGGTGGGAGGTACGCAGTATTTT.

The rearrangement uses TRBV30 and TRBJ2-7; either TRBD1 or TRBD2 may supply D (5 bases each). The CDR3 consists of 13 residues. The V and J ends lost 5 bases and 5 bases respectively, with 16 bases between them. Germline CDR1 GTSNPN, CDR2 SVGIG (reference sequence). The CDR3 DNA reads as TGTGCCTGGCGGGGCAGGGTATTGAACGAGCAGTACTTC. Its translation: CAWRGRVLNEQYF.

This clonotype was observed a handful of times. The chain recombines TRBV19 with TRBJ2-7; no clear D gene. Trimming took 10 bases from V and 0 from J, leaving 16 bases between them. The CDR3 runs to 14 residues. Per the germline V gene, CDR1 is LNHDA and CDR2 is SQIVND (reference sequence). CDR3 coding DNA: TGTGCCACCCAAGGCGCGGCAGACTCCTACGAGCAGTACTTC. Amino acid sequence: CATQGAADSYEQYF.

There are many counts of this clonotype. CDR3 residues: CAGREDILGNQPQHF. In DNA, the CDR3 is TGTGCCGGGAGGGAGGACATTTTGGGCAATCAGCCCCAGCATTTT. The J gene is TRBJ1-5, the V gene TRBV6-1; possible D gene TRBD1, 5 bases. The CDR3 totals 15 residues. Trimming stripped 11 bases from V and 2 bases from J, with 19 bases between. CDR1 and CDR2 from the germline V gene are MNHNS and SASEGT.

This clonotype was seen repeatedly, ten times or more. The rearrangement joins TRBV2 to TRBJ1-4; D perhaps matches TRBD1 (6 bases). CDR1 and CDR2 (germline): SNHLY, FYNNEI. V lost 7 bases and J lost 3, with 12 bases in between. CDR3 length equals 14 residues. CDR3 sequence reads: CASTRAGANEKLFF. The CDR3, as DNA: TGTGCCAGCACGCGGGCAGGGGCTAATGAAAAACTGTTTTTT.

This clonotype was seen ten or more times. The CDR3 nucleotides read TGCGCCAGCAGGAGAGGACTAAATCCGAATGAGCAGTTCTTC. Protein sequence: CASRRGLNPNEQFF. The genes are TRBV10-2 and TRBJ2-1; tentatively, D is TRBD2 (6 bases). The ends were cut back, 6 bases at V and 7 bases at J, with 16 bases in the middle. There are 14 residues in the CDR3. Germline V lookup: CDR1 WSHSY, CDR2 SAAADI.

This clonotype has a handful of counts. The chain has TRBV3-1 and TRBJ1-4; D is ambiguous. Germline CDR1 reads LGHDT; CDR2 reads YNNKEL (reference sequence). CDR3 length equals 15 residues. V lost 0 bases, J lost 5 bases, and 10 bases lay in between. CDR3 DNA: TGTGCCAGCAGCCAAGACCCCTCGACGAATGAAAAACTGTTTTTT. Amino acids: CASSQDPSTNEKLFF.

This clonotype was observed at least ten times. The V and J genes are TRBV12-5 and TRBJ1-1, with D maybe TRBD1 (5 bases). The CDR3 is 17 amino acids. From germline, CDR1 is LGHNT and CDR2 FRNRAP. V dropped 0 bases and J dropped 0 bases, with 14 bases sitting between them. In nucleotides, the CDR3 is TGTGCTAGTGGTTTGGTATTAGGGCAGGGTGTGAACACTGAAGCTTTCTTT. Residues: CASGLVLGQGVNTEAFF.

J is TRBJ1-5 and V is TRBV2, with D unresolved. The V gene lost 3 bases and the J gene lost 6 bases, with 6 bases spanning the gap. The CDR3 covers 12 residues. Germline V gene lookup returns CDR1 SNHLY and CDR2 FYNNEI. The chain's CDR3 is CASSDDGQPQHF. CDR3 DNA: TGTGCCAGCAGTGACGACGGTCAGCCCCAGCATTTT. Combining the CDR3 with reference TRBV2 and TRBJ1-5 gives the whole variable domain EPEVTQTPSHQVTQMGQEVILRCVPISNHLYFYWYRQILGQKVEFLVSFYNNEISEKSEIFDDQFSVERPDGSNFTLKIRSTKLEDSAMYFCASSDDGQPQHFGDGTRLSIL.